This T cell receptor (beta chain) was sequenced during a study of T cell repertoires in cytomegalovirus infection. At the level of the study: Public TCR beta signatures indicated both CMV infection and matching HLA type. General observations from the study: The ex vivo response was dominated by HLA-C-restricted CMV-specific TCR beta clonotypes.

Comments on this clonotype: Its antigen is not known.

TCRdb reanalysed the reads using MiXCR and keeps one entry per CDR3 protein. The repertoire consists of 550,000 to 850,000 distinct CDR3 sequences, with around a third occurring once and the leading ten covering about 18%. CDR1 and CDR2 from the germline V gene are WSHSY and SAAADI. V was clipped by 8 bases and J by 0 bases; unmatched bases: 9. The CDR3 length is 16 residues. Specimen: cultured PBMCs, collected from culture after CMV antigen stimulation. The J gene is TRBJ2-3, the V gene TRBV10-2; 9 bases align to TRBD2. The receptor's source is a human donor in good health (CMV status not recorded). Some clones in this sample may be carry-over from other donors' samples. CDR3 DNA sequence: TGCGCCAGCTTCGCTAGCGGGGATATAAGCACAGATACGCAGTATTTT. It encodes CASFASGDISTDTQYF.